These T cell receptor beta chains were read from a single sample in a study of blood T cell repertoires in COVID-19. Data came from immunoSEQ multiplex PCR; TCRdb stores just in-frame clones and leaves some out. Of 90,000 to 100,000 clones in the sample, about 86% were seen once. Sequenced input: peripheral blood. The receptors derive from a man of 80 years or more with acute or convalescent COVID-19. CDR3s include the opening cysteine and the closing phenylalanine or tryptophan.

J gene | V gene | CDR3 protein
TRBJ2-7 | TRBV28 | CASRTRDSYEQYF
TRBJ2-3 | TRBV6-5 | CATKTAYTTDTQYF
TRBJ2-7 | TRBV28 | CASSLSLAGGEQYF
TRBJ2-2 | TRBV19 | CASSSYRDSSNTGELFF
TRBJ2-2 | TRBV15 | CATSRDLQGPSVGELFF
TRBJ2-2 | TRBV6-6 | CASSYSDPGGTGELFF
TRBJ2-5 | TRBV9 | CASSPGLAEETQYF
TRBJ2-3 | TRBV28 | CASSFIPDTQYF
TRBJ2-4 | TRBV24-1 | CATSLDRGIQYF
TRBJ1-5 | TRBV19 | CASSIRGGSYSNQPQHF
TRBJ2-5 | TRBV18 | CASSLALRQGDQETQYF
TRBJ2-1 | TRBV25-1 | CASNKDQGSYNEQFF
TRBJ2-7 | TRBV28 | CASVGGDEQYF
TRBJ1-2 | TRBV30 | CACSEEADYGYTF
TRBJ2-1 | TRBV7-9 | CASSLAGRLAGQFF
TRBJ2-4 | TRBV20-1 | CSAPRLDIQYF
TRBJ1-3 | TRBV27 | CASSGTGAGNTIYF
TRBJ2-5 | TRBV5-1 | CASSLTGQGAQETQYF
TRBJ2-7 | TRBV11-2 | CASRGAGPREQYF
TRBJ2-7 | TRBV19 | CASSRGTQTYEQYF
TRBJ2-7 | TRBV7-9 | CASSLAAVSYEQYF
TRBJ1-1 | TRBV30 | CAWSRGGTDTEAFF
TRBJ2-1 | TRBV6-5 | CASSYGAQPYNEQFF
TRBJ2-7 | TRBV5-1 | CASSFQGGGPYEQYF
TRBJ2-1 | TRBV5-4 | CASSPGLAGGSDYYNEQFF